This T cell receptor (beta chain) appears in the sequencing data of a study of T cell changes during pregnancy in multiple sclerosis. Some clones are missing from TCRdb's copy, which holds only in-frame ones; the method was immunoSEQ multiplex PCR. The table lists roughly 100,000 clones, about 90% of them singletons. The CDR3 runs to 15 residues. CDR1 and CDR2 (germline): SGHDT, YYEEEE. Trimming took 1 base from V and 8 from J, leaving 13 bases between them. The clonotype was recovered from a female donor with multiple sclerosis, enrolled in a pregnancy study. The material was peripheral blood, obtained after pregnancy. J is TRBJ1-6 and V is TRBV5-6; D unresolved. The CDR3 reads CASSLSPSRDSPLHF. The CDR3 coding sequence is TGTGCCAGCAGCTTGTCCCCGAGTCGCGATTCACCCCTCCACTTT.